Listed below are T cell receptor beta chains from one sample, sequenced in a study of shared clonotypes between healthy human individuals. The data were produced by immunoSEQ multiplex PCR, yet TCRdb's version contains in-frame clones alone and is incomplete. The table includes roughly 2,000,000 clones, approximately 95% detected once. Material for sequencing was naive CD8+ T cells sorted from blood. The receptors originated from a man younger than 35 in good health. The CDR3 runs from the conserved cysteine through the conserved F or W. The D gene is left open where the match is weak. Clone size appears in some rows only: once, few, many, or a class for an expanded clone.

TRBV6-5	TRBJ1-1	once	-	CASSYSAEAYEAFF	TGTGCCAGCAGTTACTCGGCAGAGGCTTACGAAGCTTTCTTT
TRBV6-5	TRBJ1-1	-	TRBD1	CASSYDRGAEAFF	TGTGCCAGCAGTTACGACAGGGGAGCTGAAGCTTTCTTT
TRBV6-6	TRBJ1-2	-	-	CASSQTVNYGYTF	TGTGCCAGCAGCCAGACAGTCAACTATGGCTACACCTTC
TRBV4-1	TRBJ1-2	few	TRBD1	CASSQDRTVPQGYTF	TGCGCCAGCAGCCAGGACAGGACGGTTCCGCAAGGCTACACCTTC
TRBV9	TRBJ2-3	-	TRBD2	CASSYFSGKYTDTQYF	TGTGCCAGCAGCTACTTTAGCGGGAAGTACACAGATACGCAGTATTTT
TRBV6-5	TRBJ2-7	-	-	CASSYPLEGGGYEQYF	TGTGCCAGCAGTTACCCTCTAGAAGGGGGGGGCTACGAGCAGTACTTC
TRBV6-5	TRBJ2-7	-	-	CASSYVGFNLEQYF	TGTGCCAGCAGTTATGTCGGGTTTAACTTAGAGCAGTACTTC
TRBV2	TRBJ2-7	-	-	CASSVRGWYEQYF	TGTGCCAGCAGTGTAAGAGGGTGGTACGAGCAGTACTTC
TRBV4-3	TRBJ1-5	-	-	CASSQDPGSGQPQHF	TGCGCCAGCAGCCAAGATCCGGGATCTGGTCAGCCCCAGCATTTT
TRBV2	TRBJ2-5	-	TRBD2	CASSEGTSWETQYF	TGTGCCAGCAGTGAGGGGACTAGCTGGGAGACCCAGTACTTC
TRBV11-3	TRBJ2-3	-	-	CASSLALAPSTDTQYF	TGTGCCAGCAGCTTAGCGCTAGCGCCTAGCACAGATACGCAGTATTTT
TRBV7-9	TRBJ1-4	-	TRBD1	CASSPRTGPHNEKLFF	TGTGCCAGCAGCCCCCGGACAGGGCCTCATAATGAAAAACTGTTTTTT
TRBV6-5	TRBJ1-6	-	-	CASSPGGLGSPLHF	TGTGCCAGCAGCCCCGGGGGGCTTGGTTCACCCCTCCACTTT
TRBV13	TRBJ1-1	-	-	CASSQGSLATEAFF	TGTGCCAGCAGCCAAGGGAGTTTGGCCACTGAAGCTTTCTTT
TRBV19	TRBJ2-7	once	TRBD2	CASSHSSGSYEQYF	TGTGCCAGTAGTCACTCTAGCGGCTCCTACGAGCAGTACTTC
TRBV7-8	TRBJ2-7	few	-	CASSLAGSYEQYF	TGTGCCAGCAGCTTAGCGGGGTCCTACGAGCAGTACTTC
TRBV4-3	TRBJ2-3	-	TRBD2	CASSQESPTSLAGGLADTQYF	TGCGCCAGCAGCCAAGAATCGCCTACGTCACTAGCGGGAGGGCTTGCAGATACGCAGTATTTT
TRBV6-1	TRBJ2-7	-	TRBD1	CASREGQGPYEQYF	TGTGCCAGCAGGGAGGGACAGGGTCCTTACGAGCAGTACTTC
TRBV7-8	TRBJ2-7	-	TRBD1	CASSTRDRSSYEQYF	TGTGCCAGCAGCACACGGGACAGGAGCTCCTACGAGCAGTACTTC
TRBV7-9	TRBJ1-2	-	-	CASSFPDNYGYTF	TGTGCCAGCAGCTTTCCCGATAACTATGGCTACACCTTC
TRBV6-1	TRBJ1-1	-	-	CASSAWFDQNEAFF	TGTGCCAGCAGTGCTTGGTTCGACCAGAACGAAGCTTTCTTT
TRBV7-8	TRBJ2-7	once	TRBD1	CASRSGTGSSYEQYF	TGTGCCAGCAGGTCCGGGACAGGGAGCTCCTACGAGCAGTACTTC
TRBV7-9	TRBJ2-5	-	TRBD2	CASSFGGLVQETQYF	TGTGCCAGCAGCTTCGGGGGACTAGTACAAGAGACCCAGTACTTC
TRBV10-1	TRBJ2-7	-	-	CASSESDGATDEQYF	TGCGCCAGCAGTGAGTCGGATGGGGCGACGGACGAGCAGTACTTC
TRBV7-8	TRBJ2-7	-	-	CASSLGRGGYEQYF	TGTGCCAGCAGCTTAGGTCGGGGAGGATACGAGCAGTACTTC
TRBV21-1	TRBJ2-5	-	-	CASSKTLTGRDRLKETQYF	TGTGCCAGCAGCAAAACCCTCACCGGAAGGGACAGACTAAAAGAGACCCAGTACTTC
TRBV27	TRBJ2-3	-	-	CASSLMGVFPDTQYF	TGTGCCAGCAGTTTAATGGGGGTATTCCCAGATACGCAGTATTTT
TRBV28	TRBJ2-7	-	-	CASSPNGVSYEQYF	TGTGCCAGCAGTCCCAACGGGGTTTCCTACGAGCAGTACTTC
TRBV7-8	TRBJ2-7	once	TRBD2	CASSLEGLAYSYEQYF	TGTGCCAGCAGCTTAGAAGGACTAGCCTACTCCTACGAGCAGTACTTC
TRBV30	TRBJ1-1	-	TRBD1	CAWGGQRFTEAFF	TGTGCCTGGGGGGGACAGAGATTCACTGAAGCTTTCTTT
TRBV9	TRBJ2-2	once	-	CASSVGGGTGELFF	TGTGCCAGCTCGGTTGGAGGGGGGACCGGGGAGCTGTTTTTT
TRBV27	TRBJ2-7	-	TRBD2	CASSFRPLAGGPYEQYF	TGTGCCAGCAGTTTCCGCCCCCTAGCGGGGGGTCCCTACGAGCAGTACTTC
TRBV5-6	TRBJ1-1	-	-	CASSSGANTEAFF	TGTGCCAGCAGCTCCGGGGCGAACACTGAAGCTTTCTTT
TRBV10-3	TRBJ2-1	once	-	CAISEGSSSYNEQFF	TGTGCCATCAGTGAGGGGTCGAGCTCCTACAATGAGCAGTTCTTC
TRBV7-6	TRBJ2-7	-	-	CASSLSGAREQYF	TGTGCCAGCAGCTTATCAGGGGCCCGGGAGCAGTACTTC
TRBV13	TRBJ1-6	few	-	CASSVQGASYNSPLHF	TGTGCCAGCAGCGTACAGGGAGCGTCCTATAATTCACCCCTCCACTTT
TRBV6-5	TRBJ1-1	-	-	CASSFTSGFGNTEAFF	TGTGCCAGCAGTTTTACGTCCGGATTCGGGAACACTGAAGCTTTCTTT
TRBV10-2	TRBJ2-3	-	-	CASSDSSSTDTQYF	TGCGCCAGCAGTGACAGCTCTAGCACAGATACGCAGTATTTT
TRBV4-1	TRBJ2-1	-	-	CASSQTDIYNEQFF	TGCGCCAGCAGCCAAACAGACATATACAATGAGCAGTTCTTC
TRBV5-6	TRBJ1-1	-	TRBD1	CASSWGQGATEAFF	TGTGCCAGCAGCTGGGGACAGGGAGCCACTGAAGCTTTCTTT
TRBV7-9	TRBJ2-2	-	-	CASSLIGDTGELFF	TGTGCCAGCAGCTTAATAGGGGACACCGGGGAGCTGTTTTTT
TRBV5-1	TRBJ2-1	-	-	CASRPAGSYNEQFF	TGCGCCAGCAGGCCTGCGGGGAGCTACAATGAGCAGTTCTTC
TRBV7-6	TRBJ2-3	-	TRBD1	CASSDGPGGADTQYF	TGTGCCAGCAGCGACGGGCCAGGGGGTGCAGATACGCAGTATTTT
TRBV19	TRBJ2-1	-	-	CASTHQGSDEQFF	TGTGCCAGTACCCACCAAGGTAGCGATGAGCAGTTCTTC
TRBV7-9	TRBJ1-1	-	-	CASSLGREAFF	TGTGCCAGCAGCCTGGGCCGGGAAGCTTTCTTT
TRBV7-9	TRBJ2-5	-	-	CASSLGWGSQKTQYF	TGTGCCAGCAGCTTAGGGTGGGGCTCTCAAAAGACCCAGTACTTC
TRBV6-5	TRBJ1-1	-	-	CASSADSPTDTEAFF	TGTGCCAGCAGTGCGGACTCCCCGACGGACACTGAAGCTTTCTTT
TRBV9	TRBJ1-1	-	-	CASSVVRSGPTEAFF	TGTGCCAGCAGCGTAGTCCGTTCAGGTCCCACTGAAGCTTTCTTT
TRBV5-1	TRBJ2-3	-	TRBD2	CASSSRTSGRAELTDTQYF	TGCGCCAGCAGCTCTCGGACTAGCGGGAGGGCCGAACTAACAGATACGCAGTATTTT
TRBV7-9	TRBJ2-5	-	TRBD2	CASSLVAWASGSETQYF	TGTGCCAGCAGCTTAGTTGCGTGGGCTAGCGGGTCAGAGACCCAGTACTTC
TRBV4-1	TRBJ2-1	once	-	CASSQGGEQFF	TGCGCCAGCAGCCAGGGTGGTGAGCAGTTCTTC
TRBV6-5	TRBJ1-4	-	-	CASSYSSGAEEKLFF	TGTGCCAGCAGTTACTCTTCGGGGGCAGAGGAAAAACTGTTTTTT
TRBV7-9	TRBJ2-3	-	TRBD2	CASSLARGGGNTDTQYF	TGTGCCAGCAGCTTAGCGCGAGGCGGGGGTAACACAGATACGCAGTATTTT
TRBV11-2	TRBJ2-5	-	-	CASSLVFQGLETQYF	TGTGCCAGCAGCTTAGTATTCCAGGGGCTTGAGACCCAGTACTTC